The 14 T cell receptor beta chains presented below share a single source sample, sequenced in a study of Graves' ophthalmopathy and Graves' hyperthyroidism. Beta-chain TCR CDR3 regions were amplified from RNA transcripts. Second-round multiplex PCR came after a first-round RT-PCR that employed HTBI primers. TCRdb re-derived calls from the multiplex PCR reads in MiXCR, one entry per CDR3 protein. The data contain 580,000 or so distinct CDR3 sequences, roughly 40% of them singletons. The sample was peripheral blood or thyroid tissue (not recorded which). These receptors originate from an adult man with Graves' hyperthyroidism.

This clonotype came up a few times. The chain employs TRBV12-3 or TRBV12-4 and TRBJ1-1, with a possible D match to TRBD1 (6 bases). The CDR3 covers 14 residues. Trimming stripped 3 bases from V and 7 bases from J, with 15 bases between. CDR3 nucleotide sequence: TGTGCCAGCAGTTTCAATCAGGGGCCGGGTGAAGCTTTCTTT. It is translated as CASSFNQGPGEAFF.

This clonotype appeared many times. The rearrangement links TRBV20-1 to TRBJ2-7; a possible D gene is TRBD1 (6 bases). Germline-derived CDR1 and CDR2 are DFQATT and SNEGSKA (reference sequence). There are 15 residues in the CDR3. Trimming removed 4 bases from V and 2 bases from J, with 18 bases in between. CDR3 sequence reads: CSAIDGTPSPYEQYF. In DNA, the CDR3 is TGCAGTGCTATTGACGGGACACCGAGTCCCTACGAGCAGTACTTC.

This clonotype was seen at least ten times. This rearrangement joins TRBV29-1 to TRBJ2-5, with D unresolved. Germline-derived CDR1 and CDR2 are SQVTM and ANQGSEA. The CDR3 is 13 amino acids. Trimming took off 6 bases at V and 0 bases at J, with 11 bases between the two ends. In nucleotides, the CDR3 is TGCAGCGTCCTCAACAGTTACCAAGAGACCCAGTACTTC. Protein: CSVLNSYQETQYF.

This sequence joins TRBV7-9 and TRBJ2-1; D is perhaps TRBD1 (5 bases). The CDR3 loop spans 15 amino acids. Trimming pared 5 bases from V and 6 bases from J, leaving 17 bases between. Germline lookup yields CDR1 SEHNR and CDR2 FQNEAQ (reference sequence). As DNA, the CDR3 is TGTGCCAGCAGCGCCGACAGCAGTCCCCTCAATGAGCAGTTCTTC. Protein product: CASSADSSPLNEQFF.

This clonotype has at least ten counts. The chain has TRBV5-1 and TRBJ2-7, with a possible D match to TRBD1 (6 bases). V was shortened by 2 bases and J by 1 base, with 13 bases between the two germline ends. Germline loops: CDR1 SGHRS, CDR2 YFSETQ. The CDR3 is made up of 15 amino acids. The DNA for the CDR3 is TGCGCCAGCAGCTTTTACCAGGGGTCGTCCTACGAGCAGTACTTC. Its protein product is CASSFYQGSSYEQYF.

This clonotype was seen repeatedly, ten times or more. The chain employs TRBV11-2 and TRBJ1-2; TRBD1 matches 7 bases. V lost 0 bases to trimming and J lost 6 bases; unmatched junction nucleotides: 7. In germline, CDR1 is SGHAT, CDR2 FQNNGV. This CDR3 is built from 15 residues. The CDR3 DNA reads as TGTGCCAGCAGCTTAGATCCCCGACAGGGACATGGCTACACCTTC. It yields the protein CASSLDPRQGHGYTF.

This clonotype was seen at least ten times. This chain links TRBV10-2 with TRBJ1-5; D perhaps matches TRBD1 (6 bases). Per germline, CDR1 WSHSY and CDR2 SAAADI. V dropped 6 bases and J dropped 7 bases, with 16 bases sitting between them. The CDR3 is made up of 14 amino acids. CDR3 in DNA: TGCGCCAGCAGCGCACAGGGTCGAGGGCAGCCCCAGCATTTT. Its translation: CASSAQGRGQPQHF.

This clonotype was counted a few times. The chain joins TRBV27 to TRBJ1-5; tentative D call: TRBD1 (5 bases). The V and J ends lost 2 bases and 7 bases respectively, with 15 bases between them. This CDR3 spans 15 amino acids. Germline loops: CDR1 MNHEY, CDR2 SMNVEV (reference sequence). CDR3 nucleotide sequence: TGTGCCAGCAGTTTACTTCCTCCTCAGGGACAGCCCCAGCATTTT. It codes for CASSLLPPQGQPQHF.

The J gene is TRBJ1-1, the V gene TRBV2; possible D gene TRBD1, 6 bases. CDR3 length: 10 amino acids. Trimming cost V 11 bases and J 7 bases, with 11 bases left between them. Per the germline V gene, CDR1 is SNHLY and CDR2 is FYNNEI. This CDR3 is CASTGVEAFF. CDR3 DNA sequence: TGTGCCTCGACAGGAGTTGAAGCTTTCTTT.

This clonotype occurred many times. V gene TRBV20-1 combines with J gene TRBJ1-4; D is unclear. Germline values: CDR1 DFQATT, CDR2 SNEGSKA (reference sequence). V gave up 3 bases and J gave up 0 bases, with 11 bases separating them. This CDR3 is built from 15 residues. CDR3 nucleotide sequence: TGCAGTGCTAGGTTTGGCGGATCAACTAATGAAAAACTGTTTTTT. Translation gives CSARFGGSTNEKLFF.

This clonotype was counted between two and nine times. The V call is TRBV10-3, the J call TRBJ1-5; the D is unclear. CDR3 length: 15 amino acids. The germline V gene has CDR1 ENHRY and CDR2 SYGVKD. V dropped 2 bases and J dropped 2 bases, with 10 bases sitting between them. As DNA, the CDR3 is TGTGCCATCAGTGAGCACGGGCCGGGCAATCAGCCCCAGCATTTT. It encodes CAISEHGPGNQPQHF.

The chain employs TRBV6-5 and TRBJ1-6; the D is unclear. V lost 5 bases and J lost 8, with 16 bases in between. Germline V gene data show CDR1 as MNHEY and CDR2 as SVGAGI. The CDR3 consists of 15 residues. This chain's CDR3 is CASSDVWGGYSPLHF. The CDR3 DNA is TGTGCCAGCAGTGATGTCTGGGGAGGTTATTCACCCCTCCACTTT.

The chain recombines TRBV7-9 with TRBJ2-7, with D perhaps matching TRBD2 (5 bases). The CDR3 totals 15 residues. Germline CDR1 reads SEHNR; CDR2 reads FQNEAQ (reference sequence). The CDR3 spells CASSSRGSSYNEQFV. CDR3 coding DNA: TGTGCCAGCAGCTCTAGAGGGTCTTCCTACAATGAGCAGTTCGTC.

A few counts support this clonotype. The rearrangement links TRBV6-6 to TRBJ1-2, with D possibly matching TRBD1 (5 bases). There are 13 residues in the CDR3. V lost 4 bases to trimming and J lost 4 bases, with 10 bases between them. CDR1 and CDR2 (germline): MNHNY, SVGAGI (reference sequence). The CDR3 DNA sequence: TGTGCCAGCAGTTTAGAGACAGCCTATGGCTACACCTTC. It translates to CASSLETAYGYTF.